This T cell receptor (beta chain) was captured by sequencing in a study of cytomegalovirus exposure and HLA in healthy donors. Regarding the study as a whole: One later analysis, an examination of the 120 or so validation repertoires, found that first-cohort TCR clusters tended to co-occur in them. Reports showed the classifier diagnosing cytomegalovirus status with high specificity and sensitivity. Specific recognition of CMV antigens was confirmed in vitro for a few chains (all CMV-associated).

CDR3 length: 15 amino acids. The germline V gene encodes CDR1 MNHNS and CDR2 SASEGT. The junction had 5 bases not matched to a gene; V was cut back by 5 bases and J by 4 bases. Profiled with immunoSEQ multiplex PCR; TCRdb holds only in-frame clones, not every one. The sample lists around 160,000 clones, approximately 86% occurring once. On this clone itself: What it binds is unknown.

The sample consisted of PBMCs. This chain joins TRBV6-1 and TRBJ2-2; 9 bases are a match to TRBD2. This clonotype was sampled from a young man in good health and CMV-seropositive. The CDR3 protein is CASSPRGGGTGELFF. The CDR3 DNA reads as TGTGCCAGCAGTCCGCGGGGGGGCGGCACCGGGGAGCTGTTTTTT.